These 24 T cell receptor beta chains came from one sample sequenced in a study of T cells expressing NK-cell markers. TCRdb re-called the 5' RACE reads and catalogs CDR3 proteins one per entry, DNA excluded. This specimen shows a few hundred thousand distinct CDR3 sequences; the ten leading clones hold roughly 1.4%. Material for sequencing was blood T cells: a sorted CD56 or NKG2C T cell subset, CD4+ or CD8+ T cells, or bulk PBMC T cells (not recorded which). The origin of the receptors is a woman aged 45-59 years in good health.

The chain recombines TRBV4-1 with TRBJ2-3. The germline V gene encodes CDR1 MGHRA and CDR2 YSYEKL. The CDR3 extends over 15 amino acids. CDR3 sequence: CASSQDGVLTDTQYF.

The chain employs TRBV18 and TRBJ2-7; without DNA, the TCRdb call of TRBD1 cannot be checked. Germline V CDR1 and CDR2: KGHSH, LQKENI. This CDR3 has 11 amino acids. CDR3 sequence reads: CASSIGGQQYF.

The V gene is TRBV25-1, the J gene TRBJ2-1; TCRdb's D gene call, TRBD2, goes unchecked for lack of DNA. The CDR3 has 16 amino acids. CDR1 MGHDK and CDR2 SYGVNS come from the germline V gene. The CDR3 protein is CASSELAGSVRDEQFF. Full variable domain (outside the CDR3, taken from reference TRBV25-1 and TRBJ2-1): EADIYQTPRYLVIGTGKKITLECSQTMGHDKMYWYQQDPGMELHLIHYSYGVNSTEKGDLSSESTVSRIRTEHFPLTLESARPSHTSQYLCASSELAGSVRDEQFFGPGTRLTVL.

The CDR3 spells CSASSGLAGAGKTQYF. The chain recombines TRBV20-1 with TRBJ2-5; there is no DNA to check the TCRdb D call of TRBD2. In germline, CDR1 is DFQATT, CDR2 SNEGSKA (reference sequence). The CDR3 extends over 16 amino acids.

The chain carries TRBV11-2 and TRBJ2-2; without DNA, the TCRdb call of TRBD2 cannot be checked. CDR1 and CDR2 from the germline V gene are SGHAT and FQNNGV. This CDR3 contains 14 residues. The CDR3 protein is CASSLIPEGGELFF.

CDR3 sequence reads: CSASGTKIQYEQYF. The chain has TRBV20-1 and TRBJ2-7; absent DNA, TCRdb's TRBD2 call cannot be checked. CDR3 length equals 14 residues. CDR1 is DFQATT and CDR2 is SNEGSKA in the germline V gene (reference sequence).

The gene calls are TRBV7-9 and TRBJ2-7; TCRdb calls TRBD1, which cannot be checked without DNA. Germline values: CDR1 SEHNR, CDR2 FQNEAQ (reference sequence). CDR3 length equals 20 residues. The CDR3 region is CASSPIPGTGRPTKAYEQYF.

The chain recombines TRBV7-9 with TRBJ1-2. This CDR3 comprises 13 residues. From germline, CDR1 is SEHNR and CDR2 FQNEAQ (reference sequence). CDR3: CASREQRLDGYTF. Full variable domain (rest looked up from reference TRBV7-9 and TRBJ1-2): DTGVSQNPRHKITKRGQNVTFRCDPISEHNRLYWYRQTLGQGPEFLTYFQNEAQLEKSRLLSDRFSAERPKGSFSTLEIQRTEQGDSAMYLCASREQRLDGYTFGSGTRLTVV.

The chain has TRBV7-9 and TRBJ2-3; with no DNA, the TCRdb D assignment of TRBD2 cannot be verified. CDR1 is SEHNR, CDR2 FQNEAQ, per germline (reference sequence). This CDR3 spans 17 amino acids. The CDR3 sequence: CASSLTLLAESTDTQYF.

The V gene is TRBV19, the J gene TRBJ2-1; the D gene TCRdb calls, TRBD2, cannot be checked with no DNA. CDR1 and CDR2 (germline): LNHDA, SQIVND (reference sequence). This CDR3 contains 14 residues. CDR3 region: CASMEGPSYNEQFF.

The CDR3 reads CASSFDPFYNSPLHF. The gene calls are TRBV5-1 and TRBJ1-6. CDR1 and CDR2 from the germline V gene are SGHRS and YFSETQ. The CDR3 is made up of 15 amino acids.

The V gene is TRBV11-2, the J gene TRBJ2-7. The length of the CDR3 is 15 residues. Germline lookup yields CDR1 SGHAT and CDR2 FQNNGV. The CDR3: CASSLDQGVIYEQYF.

The chain combines TRBV12-3 or TRBV12-4 with TRBJ2-1; TCRdb designates TRBD2, a call that cannot be tested without DNA. The CDR3 is 15 residues long. CDR3 loop: CASNPTSGRKNEQFF.

The J gene is TRBJ2-2, the V gene TRBV5-1; TCRdb gives TRBD1 as the D gene, but with no DNA this cannot be confirmed. CDR1 is SGHRS, CDR2 YFSETQ, per germline. The CDR3 sequence is 15 residues long. CDR3 region: CASSRDGSNTGELFF.

This rearrangement joins TRBV2 to TRBJ1-2; TCRdb reports TRBD1, a call that lacks DNA to check it against. The CDR3 spans 11 residues. Germline-derived CDR1 and CDR2 are SNHLY and FYNNEI. CDR3 loop: CASSDEGGYTF.

The chain combines TRBV12-3 or TRBV12-4 with TRBJ1-5. The CDR3 has 14 residues. The CDR3 loop is CASTSGISNQPQHF.

The V and J genes are TRBV18 and TRBJ1-4; TCRdb indicates TRBD1, and absent DNA this call remains unverified. Germline V CDR1 and CDR2: KGHSH, LQKENI. The CDR3 covers 14 residues. The CDR3 spells CASSPGTGYEKLFF.

The chain links TRBV12-3 or TRBV12-4 to TRBJ1-1. The CDR3 length is 16 residues. The CDR3 sequence is CASSLSHGMRNTEAFF.

J is TRBJ2-3 and V is TRBV10-3; TCRdb returns TRBD1, unconfirmable since there is no DNA. The CDR3 totals 16 residues. Germline V CDR1 and CDR2: ENHRY, SYGVKD. This CDR3 is CAIRAAGQGAGDTQYF.

The chain is built from TRBV11-2 and TRBJ2-1. This CDR3 is 13 amino acids long. Germline V gene sequence: CDR1 SGHAT, CDR2 FQNNGV. The CDR3 reads CASSFRIYNEQFF.

V gene TRBV5-1 combines with J gene TRBJ2-5. The germline gives CDR1 SGHRS, CDR2 YFSETQ. The CDR3 has 12 amino acids. The CDR3 region is CASSLGEETQYF.

The chain joins TRBV29-1 to TRBJ2-5; as DNA is missing, the TRBD1 call by TCRdb cannot be tested. Looked up from germline, CDR1 is SQVTM and CDR2 is ANQGSEA. The CDR3 is 11 residues long. The CDR3 region is CSGGVQETQYF.

V gene TRBV15 combines with J gene TRBJ2-3. Per the germline V gene, CDR1 is LNHNV and CDR2 is YYDKDF (reference sequence). CDR3 length equals 12 residues. CDR3 loop: CATSVTPDTQYF.

V gene TRBV7-9 combines with J gene TRBJ2-1; TCRdb lists TRBD2, though no DNA is available to test this call. This CDR3 spans 16 amino acids. CDR1 is SEHNR and CDR2 is FQNEAQ in the germline V gene (reference sequence). This chain's CDR3 is CASSRRLAGVRNEQFF.